One sample yielded the 19 T cell receptor beta chains listed below, sequenced in a study of early T cells in non-severe SARS-CoV-2 infection (dated by TCRdb to about 2021). Library method: 5' RACE. The reads were generated on a NextSeq 500. Using fastp trimming at Q25 and MiXCR clonotype assembly, TCRdb reanalyzed the public sequencing data and kept in-frame beta chains. Identical CDR3 proteins give one entry, which carries the most common genes and DNA. In all, the sample holds about 52,000 distinct CDR3 sequences, and approximately 7.6% of those were seen once. About 4.2% of the sample rests with the top ten. The sample comprised whole blood. These receptors were collected from an adult who was a healthcare worker with PCR-confirmed SARS-CoV-2 infection or an uninfected control (not recorded which).

This clonotype was seen many times. The rearrangement uses TRBV20-1 and TRBJ2-7; D may be TRBD2 (6 bases). The CDR3 covers 14 residues. Germline V gene data show CDR1 as DFQATT and CDR2 as SNEGSKA (reference sequence). The V end lost 5 bases, the J end lost 0 bases, and 14 bases lay between the germline ends. CDR3 sequence (DNA): TGCAGTGCTCGTTCGGGGGTTAGCTCCTACGAGCAGTACTTC. It yields the protein CSARSGVSSYEQYF.

The chain uses TRBV14 and TRBJ2-1, with TRBD2 matching 12 bases. The V and J ends lost 6 bases and 9 bases, in that order; junction bases with no gene match: 12. Germline assignment: CDR1 SGHDN and CDR2 FVKESK. The CDR3 extends over 16 amino acids. CDR3 sequence (DNA): TGTGCCAGCAGGAGTACAACTAGCGGGAGGTATGGTGAGCAGTTCTTC. This encodes CASRSTTSGRYGEQFF.

This clonotype was recorded many times. This chain links TRBV7-8 with TRBJ2-1; perhaps TRBD1 as D (6 bases). Trimming took 5 bases from V and 4 from J, leaving 12 bases between them. The germline gives CDR1 SGHVS, CDR2 FQNEAQ. The CDR3 sequence is 14 residues long. The CDR3 DNA reads as TGTGCCAGCAGCGCTGGACAGAAATACAATGAGCAGTTCTTC. Translated: CASSAGQKYNEQFF.

This clonotype was seen a few times. The chain combines TRBV28 with TRBJ2-6, with D tentatively TRBD1 or TRBD2 (5 bases each). Germline V CDR1 and CDR2: MDHEN, SYDVKM. V was pared by 6 bases and J by 0 bases, with 15 bases between. The length of the CDR3 is 17 residues. Here the CDR3 DNA reads TGTGCCAGCAGCCTTGGGGGTCCACCCTCTGGGGCCAACGTCCTGACTTTC. Residues: CASSLGGPPSGANVLTF.

The rearrangement uses TRBV28 and TRBJ1-5; D ambiguous. There are 15 residues in the CDR3. V lost 4 bases, J lost 2 bases, and 12 bases lay in between. Per germline, CDR1 MDHEN and CDR2 SYDVKM. DNA for the CDR3: TGTGCCAGCAGTTGGGATACCTCGGGCAATCAGCCCCAGCATTTT. Encoded protein: CASSWDTSGNQPQHF.

The V call is TRBV4-1, the J call TRBJ1-4; TRBD1 is a possible D gene (6 bases). This CDR3 spans 18 amino acids. The germline CDR1 and CDR2 sequences are MGHRA and YSYEKL. V lost 5 bases and J lost 2, with 21 bases in between. The CDR3 nucleotides are TGCGCCAGCAGCTTGAACCGGGACATCATCTCCACTAATGAAAAACTGTTTTTT. Residues: CASSLNRDIISTNEKLFF.

This clonotype was detected ten times or more. This sequence joins TRBV20-1 and TRBJ2-2; D call uncertain. Germline V gene sequence: CDR1 DFQATT, CDR2 SNEGSKA (reference sequence). This CDR3 has 15 residues. The V and J ends lost 0 bases and 1 base respectively, with 9 bases between them. The CDR3 is CSARDGYGNTGELFF. CDR3 DNA sequence: TGCAGTGCTAGAGATGGTTATGGGAACACCGGGGAGCTGTTTTTT.

This clonotype has just a few counts. In DNA form, the CDR3 reads TGTGCCATCAGTGACGCGGGGATCACAGATACGCAGTATTTT. The encoded protein is CAISDAGITDTQYF. V gene TRBV10-3 combines with J gene TRBJ2-3; TRBD2 is a possible D gene (6 bases). The CDR3 consists of 14 residues. The V end lost 3 bases, the J end lost 2 bases, and 9 bases lay between the germline ends. Germline CDR1 reads ENHRY; CDR2 reads SYGVKD.

V gene TRBV9 combines with J gene TRBJ2-3, with 8 nucleotides matching TRBD2. The germline V gene has CDR1 SGDLS and CDR2 YYNGEE. The CDR3 has 14 residues. V was clipped by 3 bases and J by 2 bases; unmatched bases: 2. The DNA for the CDR3 is TGTGCCAGCAGCGCGGGGGGGATCACAGATACGCAGTATTTT. It translates to CASSAGGITDTQYF.

This chain uses TRBV4-1 with TRBJ1-1, with TRBD1 as a possible D gene (6 bases). V was cut by 0 bases and J by 5 bases, with 13 bases left in between. There are 15 residues in the CDR3. CDR1 and CDR2 (germline): MGHRA, YSYEKL. DNA for the CDR3: TGCGCCAGCAGCCAAGAGCCAGGGGCCGGTACTGAAGCTTTCTTT. Its protein product is CASSQEPGAGTEAFF.

This clonotype appeared a few times. The chain uses TRBV11-2 and TRBJ2-7; D unclear. The CDR3 is made up of 13 amino acids. With 5 bases removed from V and 3 bases from J, the gap between germline ends came to 11 bases. Germline assignment: CDR1 SGHAT and CDR2 FQNNGV. The CDR3 DNA sequence: TGTGCCAGCAGCCAAACTGGCGACTACGAGCAGTACTTC. It translates to CASSQTGDYEQYF.

V usage is TRBV27 and J usage is TRBJ2-1, with TRBD2 matching 8 bases. The CDR3 is made up of 13 amino acids. The germline gives CDR1 MNHEY, CDR2 SMNVEV (reference sequence). V was pared by 3 bases and J by 8 bases, with 3 bases of the junction left unmatched. The CDR3, as DNA: TGTGCCAGCAGTTTCCGGCGGGGGGATGAGCAGTTCTTC. It is translated as CASSFRRGDEQFF.

This rearrangement joins TRBV7-9 to TRBJ1-2, with TRBD1 identical over 9 bases. Germline-derived CDR1 and CDR2 are SEHNR and FQNEAQ (reference sequence). J was trimmed by 3 bases and V by 5 bases; bases with no gene match: 10. The CDR3 runs to 16 residues. The CDR3 DNA sequence: TGTGCCAGCAGCCTCCTATTTCGGGACAGGGACTATGGCTACACCTTC. This translates into CASSLLFRDRDYGYTF. The variable domain in full, with the rest retrieved from reference TRBV7-9 and TRBJ1-2, is DTGVSQNPRHKITKRGQNVTFRCDPISEHNRLYWYRQTLGQGPEFLTYFQNEAQLEKSRLLSDRFSAERPKGSFSTLEIQRTEQGDSAMYLCASSLLFRDRDYGYTFGSGTRLTVV.

This clonotype has more than one count but fewer than ten. The CDR3 region is CAISGPSYNEQFF. The DNA for the CDR3 is TGTGCCATCAGTGGGCCTAGCTACAATGAGCAGTTCTTC. The V call is TRBV10-3, the J call TRBJ2-1, with D unresolved. Germline values: CDR1 ENHRY, CDR2 SYGVKD. The V gene lost 4 bases and the J gene lost 3 bases, with 7 bases spanning the gap. CDR3 length: 13 amino acids.

V usage is TRBV12-3 or TRBV12-4 and J usage is TRBJ2-1; D not resolved. V was clipped by 1 base and J by 8 bases, with 9 bases between them. This CDR3 has 13 amino acids. CDR3: CASSLGSGHEQFF. CDR3 bases: TGTGCCAGCAGTTTAGGGTCTGGCCATGAGCAGTTCTTC.

The CDR3 region is CASTQRGYTGELFF. The CDR3, as DNA: TGTGCCAGCACCCAGAGGGGGTACACCGGGGAGCTGTTTTTT. The chain uses TRBV7-8 and TRBJ2-2; maybe TRBD1 (6 bases). V shed 7 bases and J shed 3 bases, with 12 bases lying between them. CDR1 is SGHVS, CDR2 FQNEAQ, per germline. The CDR3 runs 14 residues.

Many counts were recorded for this clonotype. CDR3 nucleotide sequence: TGCAGTGCTATTGCGTTGGGGTCTCCGCCCATCGACATTCAGTACTTC. It codes for CSAIALGSPPIDIQYF. This chain uses TRBV20-1 with TRBJ2-4; unclear D gene. CDR1 is DFQATT, CDR2 SNEGSKA, per germline (reference sequence). CDR3 size: 16 residues. V dropped 4 bases and J dropped 8 bases, with 24 bases sitting between them.

This clonotype was seen more than once but under ten times. The gene calls are TRBV12-3 or TRBV12-4 and TRBJ1-3; 7 bases map to TRBD1. The CDR3 consists of 14 residues. The V segment lost 5 bases and the J segment 3 bases; nucleotides outside the gene matches: 4. CDR3: CASSHTGVGNTIYF. CDR3 coding DNA: TGTGCCAGCAGTCACACAGGGGTTGGAAACACCATATATTTT.

This clonotype was seen many times. V usage is TRBV7-6 and J usage is TRBJ2-1, with D tentatively TRBD2 (5 bases). The CDR3 covers 17 residues. CDR1 is SGHVS and CDR2 is FNYEAQ in the germline V gene. The V end lost 4 bases, the J end lost 5 bases, and 21 bases lay between the germline ends. The DNA of the CDR3 is TGTGCCAGCAGCTCTAGTAGGGTACGGACTCAGAACAATGAGCAGTTCTTC. This codes for CASSSSRVRTQNNEQFF.